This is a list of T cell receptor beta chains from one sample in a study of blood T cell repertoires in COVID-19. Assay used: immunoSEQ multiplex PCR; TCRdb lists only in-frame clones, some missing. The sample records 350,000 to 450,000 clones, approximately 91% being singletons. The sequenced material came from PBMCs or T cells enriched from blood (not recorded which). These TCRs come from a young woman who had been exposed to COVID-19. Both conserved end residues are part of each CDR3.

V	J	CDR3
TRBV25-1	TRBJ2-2	CASSEQGAGGELFF
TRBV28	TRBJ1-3	CASAPQARAGNTIYF
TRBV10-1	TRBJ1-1	CASSDRGHTEAFF
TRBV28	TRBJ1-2	CASSLTSGYTF
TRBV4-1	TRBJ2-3	CASSQDWSGRTQYF
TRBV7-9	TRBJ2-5	CASSIRGGTQYQETQYF
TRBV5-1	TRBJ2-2	CASSGGLNTGELFF
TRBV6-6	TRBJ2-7	CASSSVDRAIDEQYF
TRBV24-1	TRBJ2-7	CATSDLQRREQYF
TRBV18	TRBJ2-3	CASSTRGYSTDTQYF
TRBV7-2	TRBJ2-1	CASSLEATGNNEQFF
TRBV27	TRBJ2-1	CASSPGLAGPRGNEQFF
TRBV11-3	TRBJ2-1	CASARGIYNEQFF
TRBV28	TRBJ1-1	CASSTRDRENTEAFF
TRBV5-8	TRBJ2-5	CASSLSTGIETQYF
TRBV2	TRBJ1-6	CASGGQGDSPLHF